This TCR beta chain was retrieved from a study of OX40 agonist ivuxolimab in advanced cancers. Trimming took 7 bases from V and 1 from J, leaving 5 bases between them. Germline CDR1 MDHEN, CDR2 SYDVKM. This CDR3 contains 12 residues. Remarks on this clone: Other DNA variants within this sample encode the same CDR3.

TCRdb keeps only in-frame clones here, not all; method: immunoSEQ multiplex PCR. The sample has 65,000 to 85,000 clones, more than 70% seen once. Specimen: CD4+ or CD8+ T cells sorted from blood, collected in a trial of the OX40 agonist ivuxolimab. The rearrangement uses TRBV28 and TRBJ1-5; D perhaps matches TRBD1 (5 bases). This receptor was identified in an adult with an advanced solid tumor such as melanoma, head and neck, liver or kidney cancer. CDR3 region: CASTGSNQPQHF. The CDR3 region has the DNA TGTGCCAGCACAGGGAGCAATCAGCCCCAGCATTTT.